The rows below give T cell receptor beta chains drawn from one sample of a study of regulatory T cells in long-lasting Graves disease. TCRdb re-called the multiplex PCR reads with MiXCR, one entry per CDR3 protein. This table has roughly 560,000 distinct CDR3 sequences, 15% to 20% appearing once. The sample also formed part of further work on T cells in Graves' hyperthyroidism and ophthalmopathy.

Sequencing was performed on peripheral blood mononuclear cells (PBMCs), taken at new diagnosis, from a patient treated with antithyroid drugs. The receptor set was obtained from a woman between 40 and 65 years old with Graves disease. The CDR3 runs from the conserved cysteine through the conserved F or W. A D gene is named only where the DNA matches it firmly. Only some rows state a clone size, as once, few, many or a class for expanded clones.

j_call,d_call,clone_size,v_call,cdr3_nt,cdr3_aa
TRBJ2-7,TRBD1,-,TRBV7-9,TGTGCCAGCAGGCCGGGACAGGGAAAGCATCCCTACGAGCAGTACTTC,CASRPGQGKHPYEQYF
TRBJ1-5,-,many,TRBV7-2,TGTGCCAGCAGCTTAGGGACAATACAGCCCCAGCATTTT,CASSLGTIQPQHF
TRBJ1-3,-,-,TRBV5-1,TGCGCCAGCAGCTTGGCACGGGGAAGCGGAAACACCATATATTTT,CASSLARGSGNTIYF
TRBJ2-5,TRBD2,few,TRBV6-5,TGTGCCAGCAGTTCCCCTAGCGGGGGGGTAGAGACCCAGTACTTC,CASSSPSGGVETQYF
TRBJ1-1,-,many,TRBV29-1,TGCAGCGCCGGGTGGGCCACTGAAGCTTTCTTT,CSAGWATEAFF
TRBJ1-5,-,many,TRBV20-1,TGCAGTGCTAGTGAATGGCGAGGGCTGCCCCAGCATTTT,CSASEWRGLPQHF
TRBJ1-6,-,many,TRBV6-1,TGTGCCAGCAGTCACAGGGATAGTAGGATCCTCAATTCACCCCTCCACTTT,CASSHRDSRILNSPLHF
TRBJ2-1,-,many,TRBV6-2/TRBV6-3,-,CASSTSVGRSYNEQFF
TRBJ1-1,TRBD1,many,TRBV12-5,TGTGCTAGTGGTAGCGGAGCCCGGACAGGGAACGCTGAAGCTTTCTTT,CASGSGARTGNAEAFF
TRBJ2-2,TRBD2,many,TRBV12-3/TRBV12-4,TGTGCCAGCAGGACCTCTAGCGGCGGGGAGCTGTTTTTT,CASRTSSGGELFF
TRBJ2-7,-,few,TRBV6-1,TGTGCCAGCACCCCGGGGGACAGATCCTACGAGCAGTACTTC,CASTPGDRSYEQYF
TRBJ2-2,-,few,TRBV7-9,TGTGCCAGCAGCTTATCCAACGAGGCCGGGGAGCTGTTTTTT,CASSLSNEAGELFF
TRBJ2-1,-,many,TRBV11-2,TGTGCCAGCAGCTTAGGACTAGTTGTTCCCAATGAGCAGTTCTTC,CASSLGLVVPNEQFF
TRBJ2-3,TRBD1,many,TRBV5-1,TGCGCCAGCAGCTGGGGACAGGCCCGCACAGATACGCAGTATTTT,CASSWGQARTDTQYF
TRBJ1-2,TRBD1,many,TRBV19,TGTGCCAGTAGTTCCGGGACAGGGTCGTATGGCTACACCTTC,CASSSGTGSYGYTF
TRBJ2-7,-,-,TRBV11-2,TGTGCCAGCAGCCTATTAGGGAGGCAGTACTTC,CASSLLGRQYF
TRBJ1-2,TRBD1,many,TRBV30,TGTGCCTGGTATGGACAGGGCCAAAACTATGGCTACACCTTC,CAWYGQGQNYGYTF
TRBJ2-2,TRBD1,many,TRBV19,TGTGCCAGCAGCGGACAGGGGAACACCGGGGAGCTGTTTTTT,CASSGQGNTGELFF
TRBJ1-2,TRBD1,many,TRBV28,TGTGCCAGCAGTTTATATGTTCGACAGGGTGATTTCGGCTACACCTTC,CASSLYVRQGDFGYTF
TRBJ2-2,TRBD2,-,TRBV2,TGTGCCAGCAGCCCAGGGAGGGTCGCTCCCGGGGAGCTGTTTTTT,CASSPGRVAPGELFF
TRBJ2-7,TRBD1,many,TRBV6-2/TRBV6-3,TGTGCCAGCAGTGCCGAGGGACAGAGAATCCCAAGGGGCTACGAGCAGTACTTC,CASSAEGQRIPRGYEQYF
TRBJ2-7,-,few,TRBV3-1,TGTGCCAGCAGCCAAGTTGCGGGGATAGGCGAGCAGTACTTC,CASSQVAGIGEQYF
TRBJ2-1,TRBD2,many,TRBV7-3,TGTGCCAGCAGCCTCGGGACTAGCGGGGGGGCGGTGCAGTTCTTC,CASSLGTSGGAVQFF
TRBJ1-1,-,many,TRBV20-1,TGCAGTGCCAGGCCAGGGAGTAGCACTGAAGCTTTCTTT,CSARPGSSTEAFF
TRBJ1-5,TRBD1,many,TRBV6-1,TGTGCCAGCAGTCGAGGGACAGGGGGGTACAATCAGCCCCAGCATTTT,CASSRGTGGYNQPQHF
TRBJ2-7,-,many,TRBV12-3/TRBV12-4,TGTGCCAGCAGCCGCCCTCATGAGTACTTC,CASSRPHEYF
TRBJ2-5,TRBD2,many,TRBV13,TGTGCCAGCAGCTCCGGACTAGCGGGGGCAAAACAGGAGACCCAGTACTTC,CASSSGLAGAKQETQYF
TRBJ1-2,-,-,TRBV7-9,TGTGCCAGCAGTCGCAGGGACGAGTCCTATGGCTACACCTTC,CASSRRDESYGYTF
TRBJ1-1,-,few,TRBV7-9,TGTGCCAGCAGCTTAAAGGGAGGAGCTTTCTTT,CASSLKGGAFF
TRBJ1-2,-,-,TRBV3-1,TGTGCCAGCAGCACCCGGACGGATGGCTACACCTTC,CASSTRTDGYTF
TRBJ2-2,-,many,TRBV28,TGTGCCAGCAGTCCGCGGGGACAGAACACCGGGGAGCTGTTTTTT,CASSPRGQNTGELFF
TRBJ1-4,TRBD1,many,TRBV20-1,TGCAGTGCCGTAGGGACAGGAGGGAACGAAAAACTGTTTTTT,CSAVGTGGNEKLFF
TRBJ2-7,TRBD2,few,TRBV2,TGTGCCAGCAGTTTGGGGGGACCTTGGGGGGGCGAGCAGTACTTC,CASSLGGPWGGEQYF
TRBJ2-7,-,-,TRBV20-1,TGCAGTGCTACCCGGGACAAGTCAACCTACGAGCAGTACTTC,CSATRDKSTYEQYF
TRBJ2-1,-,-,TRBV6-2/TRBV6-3,TGTGCCAGCAGAACCTGGGGGGTCAATGAGCAGTTCTTC,CASRTWGVNEQFF
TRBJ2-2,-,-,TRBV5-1,TGCGCCAGCAGTTCGGGGGAGGAGACCGGGGAGCTGTTTTTT,CASSSGEETGELFF
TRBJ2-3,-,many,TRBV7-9,TGTGCCAGCAGCTTAGCGTTTCAAGATACGCAGTATTTT,CASSLAFQDTQYF
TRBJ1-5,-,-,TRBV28,TGTGCCGGCTGGGGGACCGCGGGGGGTCAGCCCCAGCATTTT,CAGWGTAGGQPQHF
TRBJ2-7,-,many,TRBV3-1,TGTGCCAGCAGCCAAGCCGGACTGGGCGAGCAGTACTTC,CASSQAGLGEQYF
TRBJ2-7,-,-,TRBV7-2,TGTGCCAGCAGCTTAGTGGGGGGAGACAGGGTCCACGAGCAGTACTTC,CASSLVGGDRVHEQYF
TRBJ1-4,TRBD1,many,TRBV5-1,TGCGCCAGCAGCGCCGCGGGACAGCTTAATGAAAAACTGTTTTTT,CASSAAGQLNEKLFF
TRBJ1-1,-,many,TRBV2,TGTGCCAGCAGTGTGGGGGGGACTGAAGCTTTCTTT,CASSVGGTEAFF
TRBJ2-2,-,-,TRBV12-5,TGTGCTAGTGGTTTGGTGGTGACTACTACGAACACCGGGGAGCTGTTTTTT,CASGLVVTTTNTGELFF
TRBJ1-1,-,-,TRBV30,TGTGCCTGGACCCACCCCGGGGGGGACACTGAAGCTTTCTTT,CAWTHPGGDTEAFF
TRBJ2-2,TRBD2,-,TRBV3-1,TGTGCCAGCAGCCCCCCTAGCGGGGGAATATCCACCGGGGAGCTGTTTTTT,CASSPPSGGISTGELFF
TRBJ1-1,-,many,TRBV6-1,TGTGCCAGCAGTGAAGTGCAGGGGAGAGTAGCTTTCTTT,CASSEVQGRVAFF
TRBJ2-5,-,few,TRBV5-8,TGTGCCAGCAGCTTACGGTCACAATACTCCCAAGAGACCCAGTACTTC,CASSLRSQYSQETQYF
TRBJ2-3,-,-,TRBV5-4,TGTGCCAGCAGCCCGACGGAGGTCTGGGAAACAGATACGCAGTATTTT,CASSPTEVWETDTQYF
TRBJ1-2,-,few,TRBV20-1,TGCAGTGCTTCCCGGTGGGGACCTAACTATGGCTACACCTTC,CSASRWGPNYGYTF
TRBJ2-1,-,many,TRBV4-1,TGCGCCAGCAGCCAGGACAGAACCTACAATGAGCAGTTCTTC,CASSQDRTYNEQFF
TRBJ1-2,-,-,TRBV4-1,TGCGCCAGCAGCTCACTCCCGGCCCGCTTAGCTAACTATGGCTACACCTTC,CASSSLPARLANYGYTF
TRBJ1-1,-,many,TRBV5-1,TGCGCCAGCAGCTTGGAGCAGACGAACACTGAAGCTTTCTTT,CASSLEQTNTEAFF
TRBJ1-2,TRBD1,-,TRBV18,TGTGCCAGCTCACCAGAAGGACAGGGCTATGGCTACACCTTC,CASSPEGQGYGYTF